What follows are 9 T cell receptor beta chains derived from one specimen sequenced in a study of tumor-infiltrating lymphocytes in primary liver carcinoma. Blood RNA originated from unsorted whole blood, with germline DNA additionally extracted. TCR beta cDNA was made from 500 ng total RNA with a constant-region primer. Three rounds of nested multiplex PCR with slightly modified ARM-PCR produced TCR beta libraries. Each of the first two PCR rounds ran roughly 9 cycles with TRBV1-TRBV30 forward and C-beta reverse primers. One entry per CDR3 protein results from TCRdb running MiXCR on the multiplex PCR reads. The sample shows over 250,000 distinct CDR3 sequences, around three fifths of them seen only once. The sequenced material came from peripheral blood. These receptors were collected from a woman in her 30s with primary liver carcinoma and hepatitis B virus infection.

In its sample, this clonotype was seen many times. This rearrangement joins TRBV12-3 or TRBV12-4 to TRBJ2-5; D possibly corresponds to TRBD2 (5 bases). The V gene lost 4 bases and the J gene lost 5 bases, with 17 bases spanning the gap. The CDR3 has 15 amino acids. The CDR3 is CASSSARGSWETQYF. The DNA for the CDR3 is TGTGCCAGCAGTTCCGCCCGGGGTAGTTGGGAGACCCAGTACTTC.

A remark on this clonotype: The CDR3 ends on some other residue instead of the conserved phenylalanine or tryptophan, so this is likely a read error. The rearrangement uses TRBV6-5 and TRBJ2-7; D gene uncertain. Germline CDR1 reads MNHEY; CDR2 reads SVGAGI. The CDR3 contains 15 residues. The ends were cut back, 5 bases at V and 0 bases at J, with 14 bases in the middle. In DNA, the CDR3 is TGTGCCAGCAGTCCCATTCAGGTGGCCTCCTACGAGCAGTACTAC. Amino acids: CASSPIQVASYEQYY.

A note on this clonotype: One junction end disagrees with the germline gene, perhaps due to a read error. The chain uses TRBV4-3 and TRBJ2-7, with D uncertain. Germline-derived CDR1 and CDR2 are LGHNA and YSLEER. The length of the CDR3 is 13 residues. The CDR3 DNA reads TGCGCCGGCAGCCAAAAGTTGAGGAATGAGCAGTACTTC. Protein sequence: CAGSQKLRNEQYF.

This clonotype was observed a handful of times. The chain recombines TRBV4-3 with TRBJ2-2, with TRBD2 as a possible D gene (6 bases). The germline gives CDR1 LGHNA, CDR2 YSLEER. V gave up 4 bases and J gave up 2 bases, with 11 bases separating them. The CDR3 has 15 amino acids. In DNA form, the CDR3 reads TGCGCCAGCAGCCCGGGGGACCACAACACCGGGGAGCTGTTTTTT. It translates to CASSPGDHNTGELFF.

The V call is TRBV6-1, the J call TRBJ2-1; D ambiguous. Germline CDR1 reads MNHNS; CDR2 reads SASEGT. V was cut by 4 bases and J by 6 bases, with 19 bases left in between. The CDR3 runs to 16 residues. CDR3 sequence: CASSALHVNSRNEQFF. The CDR3 DNA sequence: TGTGCCAGCAGTGCTCTGCATGTCAACTCTCGCAATGAGCAGTTCTTC.

This clonotype was seen only a few times. The rearrangement joins TRBV6-2 or TRBV6-3 to TRBJ2-7; the D is unclear. V lost 3 bases and J lost 0, with 12 bases in between. Germline loops: CDR1 MNHEY, CDR2 SVGEGT. The CDR3 extends over 15 amino acids. The CDR3 region has the DNA TGTGCCAGCAGTTATACCATGGGGTTCTCCTACGAGCAGTACTTC. Translation: CASSYTMGFSYEQYF.

Comments on this clonotype: Germline is not matched at one junction end, which may reflect a read error. The chain employs TRBV28 and TRBJ2-7; 8 positions agree with TRBD2. The germline V gene has CDR1 MDHEN and CDR2 SYDVKM. The CDR3 has 16 residues. The chain's CDR3 is CASSLNSGRAVDDQYF. In DNA, the CDR3 is TGTGCCAGCAGTTTAAATTCCGGGAGGGCCGTGGACGACCAGTACTTC.

Concerning this clonotype: An end of the junction differs from the germline gene, which may be a read error. The chain is built from TRBV7-9 and TRBJ2-5; weak D call: TRBD2 (7 bases). The length of the CDR3 is 16 residues. CDR1 is SEHNR and CDR2 is FQNEAQ in the germline V gene (reference sequence). CDR3 in amino acids: CASSSKRRQGREIQYF. In DNA form, the CDR3 reads TGTGCCAGCAGCAGCAAAAGACGGCAGGGGAGGGAGATCCAGTACTTC.

This clonotype was seen many times. V is TRBV5-1 and J is TRBJ2-5, with D possibly called TRBD1 or TRBD2 (5 bases each). The CDR3 length is 15 residues. From germline, CDR1 is SGHRS and CDR2 YFSETQ. The V end was cut by 0 bases, the J end by 2 bases, with 11 bases between. The CDR3 reads CASSLAGAFQETQYF. In DNA form, the CDR3 reads TGCGCCAGCAGCTTGGCCGGGGCATTTCAAGAGACCCAGTACTTC.